The 14 T cell receptor beta chains below all came from one sample that was sequenced in a study of CD8+ T cells in alopecia areata. Extraction of RNA preceded its reverse transcription into cDNA, which served as the sequencing template. Clones were sequenced by immunoSEQ multiplex PCR, and TCRdb holds only the in-frame ones, with some missing. Of some 110,000 clones listed, roughly two fifths were seen once; the top ten hold about 3.1%. Sequences were obtained from CD4+ T cells sorted from blood. Receptor source: a human donor with alopecia areata.

The genes are TRBV2 and TRBJ1-1; D perhaps matches TRBD1 (6 bases). Germline V gives CDR1 SNHLY, CDR2 FYNNEI. V lost 5 bases, J lost 0 bases, and 10 bases lay in between. The CDR3 spans 14 residues. The CDR3 reads CASSRTDMNTEAFF. CDR3 in DNA: TGTGCCAGCAGTCGGACAGATATGAACACTGAAGCTTTCTTT. The variable domain in full, with the rest retrieved from reference TRBV2 and TRBJ1-1, is EPEVTQTPSHQVTQMGQEVILRCVPISNHLYFYWYRQILGQKVEFLVSFYNNEISEKSEIFDDQFSVERPDGSNFTLKIRSTKLEDSAMYFCASSRTDMNTEAFFGQGTRLTVV.

This clone occurred a few times. The gene calls are TRBV29-1 and TRBJ2-3; the D gene is possibly TRBD2 (6 bases). This CDR3 has 14 residues. V lost 7 bases and J 5 bases, leaving 19 bases between the germline ends. Germline CDR1 SQVTM, CDR2 ANQGSEA. The CDR3 nucleotides read TGCAGCGGTGTCGTTGGGGGGAGAGGAGATACGCAGTATTTT. It translates to CSGVVGGRGDTQYF.

This chain links TRBV6-6 with TRBJ1-1, with a possible D match to TRBD1 (6 bases). The CDR3 is 14 residues long. Germline loops: CDR1 MNHNY, CDR2 SVGAGI (reference sequence). V lost 7 bases and J 4 bases, leaving 16 bases between the germline ends. Here the CDR3 DNA reads TGTGCCAGCATCCCAGGGGATGTGCGCACTGAAGCTTTCTTT. Translating it yields CASIPGDVRTEAFF.

V and J are TRBV7-9 and TRBJ2-7; D might be TRBD2 (6 bases). The CDR3 sequence is 12 residues long. Germline CDR1 is SEHNR and CDR2 is FQNEAQ (reference sequence). V gave up 5 bases and J gave up 11 bases, with 16 bases separating them. CDR3 region: CASSGEGRGEYF. Here the CDR3 DNA reads TGTGCCAGCAGCGGCGAGGGGCGCGGGGAGTACTTC.

The chain carries TRBV29-1 and TRBJ2-1, with a weak D call TRBD2 (6 bases). Germline lookup yields CDR1 SQVTM and CDR2 ANQGSEA. This CDR3 has 13 residues. Trimming took 8 bases from V and 7 from J, leaving 18 bases between them. This CDR3 reads CSHTPVSGNEQFF. Here the CDR3 DNA reads TGCAGCCATACCCCGGTAAGCGGGAATGAGCAGTTCTTC.

The rearrangement uses TRBV7-9 and TRBJ2-2, with 8 bases lining up with TRBD2. Per the germline V gene, CDR1 is SEHNR and CDR2 is FQNEAQ (reference sequence). The V segment lost 3 bases and the J segment 1 base; nucleotides outside the gene matches: 4. The CDR3 has 16 amino acids. DNA of the CDR3: TGTGCCAGCAGCTTCCCGGGACTAGAGAACACCGGGGAGCTGTTTTTT. Amino acids: CASSFPGLENTGELFF.

This clone was observed a few times. The chain couples TRBV29-1 to TRBJ2-5, with 7 positions matching TRBD2. Germline V gives CDR1 SQVTM, CDR2 ANQGSEA. This CDR3 spans 13 amino acids. The V segment lost 8 bases and the J segment 2 bases; nucleotides outside the gene matches: 8. For the CDR3, the DNA is TGCAGCACCCCCGGGCGGGGGCAAGAGACCCAGTACTTC. Its translation: CSTPGRGQETQYF.

This clone was observed many times. The sample contains more than one DNA sequence encoding this CDR3. The chain combines TRBV7-9 with TRBJ1-1, with D hard to call. Trimming pared 1 base from V and 5 bases from J, leaving 11 bases between. The CDR3 covers 14 residues. The V gene's germline CDR1 is SEHNR and CDR2 FQNEAQ (reference sequence). In DNA form, the CDR3 reads TGTGCCAGCAGCTTAGGGGCGGTGGGAACTGAAGCTTTCTTT. Translation gives CASSLGAVGTEAFF.

The chain carries TRBV5-1 and TRBJ1-4, with a possible D match to TRBD1 (5 bases). The CDR3 extends over 14 amino acids. Per germline, CDR1 SGHRS and CDR2 YFSETQ. The V end was cut by 4 bases, the J end by 8 bases, with 15 bases between. The DNA of the CDR3 is TGCGCCAGCAGCCAAGACAGTTGGAAGGAAAAACTGTTTTTT. Translated: CASSQDSWKEKLFF.

The chain employs TRBV4-2 and TRBJ2-7, with D unclear. The germline V and J ends were trimmed by 5 bases and 3 bases, with 17 bases remaining between them. Germline V CDR1 and CDR2: LGHNA, YNFKEQ. CDR3 size: 15 residues. In nucleotides, the CDR3 is TGTGCCAGCAGCGATTTGGGCACCCCCTACTACGAGCAGTACTTC. Protein product: CASSDLGTPYYEQYF.

This sequence joins TRBV7-7 and TRBJ2-1; 11 bases match TRBD2. CDR3 length equals 15 residues. Germline V gives CDR1 SSHAT, CDR2 FNYEAQ (reference sequence). V lost 5 bases, J lost 3 bases, and 3 bases stayed unmatched. The CDR3 DNA sequence: TGTGCCAGCAGCCCGACTAGCGGGAACTACAATGAGCAGTTCTTC. Translation gives CASSPTSGNYNEQFF.

CDR3 DNA: TGTGCCAGCAGTCGGACTAGCACAGATACGCAGTATTTT. It codes for CASSRTSTDTQYF. The chain links TRBV27 to TRBJ2-3; tentative D call: TRBD2 (5 bases). This CDR3 comprises 13 residues. V dropped 5 bases and J dropped 0 bases, with 6 bases sitting between them. Germline values: CDR1 MNHEY, CDR2 SMNVEV (reference sequence).

The chain is built from TRBV28 and TRBJ2-7, with 7 bases fitting TRBD1. Germline CDR1 reads MDHEN; CDR2 reads SYDVKM. J lost 3 bases, V lost 3 bases, and 8 bases had no gene match. The CDR3 consists of 15 residues. In DNA form, the CDR3 reads TGTGCCAGCAGTTTTCAGACAGGGATAAGCTACGAGCAGTACTTC. Translated, it gives CASSFQTGISYEQYF.

In its sample, this clone was seen a few times. J is TRBJ2-5 and V is TRBV20-1; tentatively, D is TRBD1 or TRBD2 (5 bases each). Germline-derived CDR1 and CDR2 are DFQATT and SNEGSKA (reference sequence). This CDR3 has 11 residues. Between the trimmed V and J ends, which lost 4 bases and 6 bases, there was a span of 9 bases. CDR3 sequence (DNA): TGCAGTGCTAATGTGGGACAGACCCAGTACTTC. As protein: CSANVGQTQYF.